This TCR beta chain was sequenced for a study of blood T cell repertoires in COVID-19. The overall study: COVID-19 samples, acute and convalescent, were from the United States, Italy and Spain. T cells, B-cell-depleted T cells, or PBMCs supplied cDNA or gDNA.

The CDR3 is 15 amino acids. Germline V lookup: CDR1 KGHDR, CDR2 SFDVKD. Deletions cut 1 base from V and 4 bases from J, with 10 bases between. Sequenced by immunoSEQ multiplex PCR; TCRdb stores in-frame clones only, minus some. The sample holds tens of thousands of clones; approximately 85% are singletons and the top ten take around 30%. The receptor was isolated from a man aged 50-59 years with acute or convalescent COVID-19. V and J are TRBV24-1 and TRBJ2-1, with D possibly TRBD1 on 5 matching bases. The specimen sequenced was peripheral blood. The CDR3 DNA reads TGTGCCACCAGTGATTTACGACAGATATACAATGAGCAGTTCTTC. It is translated as CATSDLRQIYNEQFF.